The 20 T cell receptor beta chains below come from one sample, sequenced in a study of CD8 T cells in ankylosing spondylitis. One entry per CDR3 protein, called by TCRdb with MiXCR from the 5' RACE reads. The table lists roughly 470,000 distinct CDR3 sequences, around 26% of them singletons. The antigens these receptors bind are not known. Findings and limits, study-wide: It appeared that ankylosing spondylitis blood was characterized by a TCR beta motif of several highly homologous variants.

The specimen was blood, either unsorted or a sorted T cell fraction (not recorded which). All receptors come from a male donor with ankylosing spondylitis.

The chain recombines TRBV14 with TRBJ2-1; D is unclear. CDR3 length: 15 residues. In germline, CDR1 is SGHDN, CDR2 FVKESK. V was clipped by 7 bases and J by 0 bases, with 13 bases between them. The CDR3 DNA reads TGTGCCAGCAAGTTAGGCTCGAGCTCCTACAATGAGCAGTTCTTC. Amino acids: CASKLGSSSYNEQFF.

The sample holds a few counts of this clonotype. In DNA form, the CDR3 reads TGTGCCAGCAGCTCAGCAGGGGCTGAAGCTTTCTTT. This gives the protein CASSSAGAEAFF. This chain connects TRBV7-2 to TRBJ1-1; possibly TRBD1 for D (6 bases). Trimming cost V 4 bases and J 6 bases, with 9 bases left between them. The CDR3 sequence is 12 residues long. The germline CDR1 and CDR2 sequences are SGHTA and FQGNSA. The entire variable domain, with the rest obtained from reference TRBV7-2 and TRBJ1-1, is as follows: GAGVSQSPSNKVTEKGKDVELRCDPISGHTALYWYRQSLGQGLEFLIYFQGNSAPDKSGLPSDRFSAERTGGSVSTLTIQRTQQEDSAVYLCASSSAGAEAFFGQGTRLTVV.

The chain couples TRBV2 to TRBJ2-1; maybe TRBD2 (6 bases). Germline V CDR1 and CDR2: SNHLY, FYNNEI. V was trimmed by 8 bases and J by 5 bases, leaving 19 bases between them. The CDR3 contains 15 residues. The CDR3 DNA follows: TGTGCCAGCGTCCCGGGAGACGTGAGAAACAATGAGCAGTTCTTC. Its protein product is CASVPGDVRNNEQFF.

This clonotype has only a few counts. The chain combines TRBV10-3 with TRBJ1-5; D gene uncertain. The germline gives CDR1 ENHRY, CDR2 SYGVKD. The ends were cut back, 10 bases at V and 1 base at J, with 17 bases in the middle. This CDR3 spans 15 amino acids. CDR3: CATHAGEGSNQPQHF. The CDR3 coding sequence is TGTGCCACACACGCCGGGGAGGGCAGCAATCAGCCCCAGCATTTT.

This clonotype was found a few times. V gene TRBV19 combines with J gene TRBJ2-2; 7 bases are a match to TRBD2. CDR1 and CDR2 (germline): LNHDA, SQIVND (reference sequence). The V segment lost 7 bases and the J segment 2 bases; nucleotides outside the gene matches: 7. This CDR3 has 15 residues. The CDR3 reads CASTARERNTGELFF. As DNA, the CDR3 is TGTGCCAGTACAGCGCGGGAGCGTAACACCGGGGAGCTGTTTTTT.

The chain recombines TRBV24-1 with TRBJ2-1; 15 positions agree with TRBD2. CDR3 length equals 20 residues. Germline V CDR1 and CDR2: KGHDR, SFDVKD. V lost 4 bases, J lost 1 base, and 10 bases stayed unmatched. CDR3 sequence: CATSDRTGTSGRRSYNEQFF. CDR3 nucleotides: TGTGCCACCAGTGACCGAACCGGGACTAGCGGGAGGAGGTCCTACAATGAGCAGTTCTTC.

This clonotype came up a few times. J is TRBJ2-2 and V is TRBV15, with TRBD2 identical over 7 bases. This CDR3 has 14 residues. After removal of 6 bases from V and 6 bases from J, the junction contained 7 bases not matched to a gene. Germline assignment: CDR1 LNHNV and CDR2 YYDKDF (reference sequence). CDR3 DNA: TGTGCCACCAGGGTCCAGGGAGGGGCCGGGGAGCTGTTTTTT. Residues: CATRVQGGAGELFF. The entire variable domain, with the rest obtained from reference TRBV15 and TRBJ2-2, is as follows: DAMVIQNPRYQVTQFGKPVTLSCSQTLNHNVMYWYQQKSSQAPKLLFHYYDKDFNNEADTPDNFQSRRPNTSFCFLDIRSPGLGDTAMYLCATRVQGGAGELFFGEGSRLTVL.

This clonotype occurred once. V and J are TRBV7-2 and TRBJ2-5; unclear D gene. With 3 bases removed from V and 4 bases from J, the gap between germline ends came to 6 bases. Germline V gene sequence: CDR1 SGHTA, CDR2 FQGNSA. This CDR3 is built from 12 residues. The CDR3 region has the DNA TGTGCCAGCAGCTTCTACGGAGAGACCCAGTACTTC. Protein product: CASSFYGETQYF.

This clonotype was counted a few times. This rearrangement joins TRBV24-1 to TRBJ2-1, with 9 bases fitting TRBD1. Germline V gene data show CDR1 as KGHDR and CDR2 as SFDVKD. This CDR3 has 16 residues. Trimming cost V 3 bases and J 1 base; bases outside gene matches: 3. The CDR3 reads CATSDTGQGSYNEQFF. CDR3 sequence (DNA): TGTGCCACCAGTGATACCGGACAGGGGTCCTACAATGAGCAGTTCTTC.

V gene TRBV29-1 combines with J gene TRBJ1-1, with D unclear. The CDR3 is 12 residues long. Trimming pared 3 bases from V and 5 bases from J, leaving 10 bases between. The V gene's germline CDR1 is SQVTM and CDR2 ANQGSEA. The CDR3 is CSVDGVDTEAFF. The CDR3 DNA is TGCAGCGTTGACGGGGTGGATACTGAAGCTTTCTTT.

The CDR3 reads CASSLVFGGSNTNEQFF. As DNA, the CDR3 is TGCGCCAGCAGCTTGGTGTTTGGCGGGAGTAACACTAATGAGCAGTTCTTC. The V call is TRBV5-1, the J call TRBJ2-1; 7 bases agree with TRBD2. J gave up 7 bases and V 0 bases, and 13 bases lay outside the gene matches. The CDR3 is 17 amino acids. CDR1 and CDR2 (germline): SGHRS, YFSETQ. The entire variable domain, with the rest obtained from reference TRBV5-1 and TRBJ2-1, is as follows: KAGVTQTPRYLIKTRGQQVTLSCSPISGHRSVSWYQQTPGQGLQFLFEYFSETQRNKGNFPGRFSGRQFSNSRSEMNVSTLELGDSALYLCASSLVFGGSNTNEQFFGPGTRLTVL.

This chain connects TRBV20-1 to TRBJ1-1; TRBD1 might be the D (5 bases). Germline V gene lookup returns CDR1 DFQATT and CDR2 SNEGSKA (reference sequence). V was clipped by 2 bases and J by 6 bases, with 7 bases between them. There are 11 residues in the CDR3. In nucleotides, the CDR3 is TGCAGTGCTAGACGGGACCCTGAAGCTTTCTTT. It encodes CSARRDPEAFF.

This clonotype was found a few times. The CDR3 protein is CATSRDPSGRNEQFF. The CDR3 DNA is TGTGCCACCAGCAGAGACCCCTCTGGGAGAAATGAGCAGTTCTTC. V usage is TRBV15 and J usage is TRBJ2-1; D is perhaps TRBD2 (5 bases). Germline assignment: CDR1 LNHNV and CDR2 YYDKDF (reference sequence). Trimming removed 0 bases at V and 7 bases at J, with 13 bases between. The CDR3 loop spans 15 amino acids.

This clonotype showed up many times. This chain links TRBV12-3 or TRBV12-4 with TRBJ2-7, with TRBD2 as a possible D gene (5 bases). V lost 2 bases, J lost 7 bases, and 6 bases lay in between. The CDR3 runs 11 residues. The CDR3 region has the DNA TGTGCCAGCAGTTTACGGGGAGAGCAGTACTTC. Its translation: CASSLRGEQYF.

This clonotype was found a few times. The chain's CDR3 is CASSPTGPYGYTF. Written as DNA, the CDR3 is TGTGCCAGCAGCCCCACAGGGCCCTATGGCTACACCTTC. The rearrangement joins TRBV7-8 to TRBJ1-2; D is perhaps TRBD1 (6 bases). The CDR3 contains 13 residues. Germline lookup yields CDR1 SGHVS and CDR2 FQNEAQ. V shed 5 bases and J shed 4 bases, with 11 bases lying between them.

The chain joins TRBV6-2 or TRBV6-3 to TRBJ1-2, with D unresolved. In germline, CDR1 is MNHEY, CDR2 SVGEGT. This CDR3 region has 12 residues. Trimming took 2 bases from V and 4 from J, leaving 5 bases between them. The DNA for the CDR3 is TGTGCCAGCAGTTACGCGGGCTATGGCTACACCTTC. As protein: CASSYAGYGYTF.

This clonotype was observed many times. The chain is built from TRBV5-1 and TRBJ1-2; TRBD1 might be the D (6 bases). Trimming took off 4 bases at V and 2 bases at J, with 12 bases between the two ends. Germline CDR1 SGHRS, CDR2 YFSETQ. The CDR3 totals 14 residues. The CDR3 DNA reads TGCGCCAGCAGCCCGGGACATACGAACTATGGCTACACCTTC. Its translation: CASSPGHTNYGYTF. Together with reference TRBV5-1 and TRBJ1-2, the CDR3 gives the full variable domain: KAGVTQTPRYLIKTRGQQVTLSCSPISGHRSVSWYQQTPGQGLQFLFEYFSETQRNKGNFPGRFSGRQFSNSRSEMNVSTLELGDSALYLCASSPGHTNYGYTFGSGTRLTVV.

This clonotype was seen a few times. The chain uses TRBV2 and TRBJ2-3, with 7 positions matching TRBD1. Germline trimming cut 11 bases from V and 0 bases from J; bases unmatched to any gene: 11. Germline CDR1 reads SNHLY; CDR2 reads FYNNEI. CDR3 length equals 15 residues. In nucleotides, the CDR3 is TGTGCCCTTACTAGAAAGGGGGCTAGCACAGATACGCAGTATTTT. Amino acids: CALTRKGASTDTQYF.

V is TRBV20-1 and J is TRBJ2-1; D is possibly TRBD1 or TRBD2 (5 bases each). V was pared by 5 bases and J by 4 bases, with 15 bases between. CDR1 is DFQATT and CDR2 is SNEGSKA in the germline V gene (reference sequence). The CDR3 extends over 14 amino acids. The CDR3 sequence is CSAGDPRGYNEQFF. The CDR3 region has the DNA TGCAGTGCTGGGGACCCCCGGGGTTACAATGAGCAGTTCTTC.

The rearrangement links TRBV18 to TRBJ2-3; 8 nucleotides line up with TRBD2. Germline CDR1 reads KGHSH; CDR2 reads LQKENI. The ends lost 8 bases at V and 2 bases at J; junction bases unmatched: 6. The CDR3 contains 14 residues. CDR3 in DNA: TGTGCCAGCACGGGACTAGGTCACACAGATACGCAGTATTTT. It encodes CASTGLGHTDTQYF.